Listed below are T cell receptor beta chains from one sample, sequenced in a study of blood T cells in healthy people across ages. Via MiXCR, TCRdb re-called the 5' RACE reads, giving one row per CDR3 protein. The data show about 680,000 distinct CDR3 sequences, about half seen once. Sequenced: blood. These receptors were taken from an older woman in good health. Both conserved end residues are part of each CDR3. Each record gives: J gene, D gene, clone size, V gene, CDR3 DNA, CDR3 protein. D genes are given only for firm matches. Expanded clones are given a class, and other clones once, few, many or no size at all.

TRBJ2-1 | . | . | TRBV6-1 | TGTGCCAGCACCCCTCTTCTTCGGGGGCGCTCTAGTAAGGTCAATGAGCAGTTCTTC | CASTPLLRGRSSKVNEQFF
TRBJ2-4 | . | . | TRBV18 | TGTGCCAGCTCACCCGACAGGGAGGGCATTCAGTACTTC | CASSPDREGIQYF
TRBJ2-7 | . | . | TRBV4-2 | TGTGCCAGCAGCCAAGAATCGGCCGGGGTTAAATACGAGCAGTACTTC | CASSQESAGVKYEQYF
TRBJ1-6 | . | . | TRBV4-2 | TGTGCCAGCAGCCAAGATACCATTAATTCACCCCTCCACTTT | CASSQDTINSPLHF
TRBJ2-7 | TRBD2 | . | TRBV20-1 | TGCAGTGCTCCCCTAGCGGGACTGTACGAGCAGTACTTC | CSAPLAGLYEQYF
TRBJ2-3 | . | few | TRBV6-4 | TGTGCCAGCAGTGCTGGGTTCGGCACAGATACGCAGTATTTT | CASSAGFGTDTQYF
TRBJ1-4 | . | few | TRBV18 | TGTGCCAGCTCAACCGGGATTGAAAAACTGTTTTTT | CASSTGIEKLFF
TRBJ2-5 | TRBD1 | . | TRBV20-1 | TGCAGTCCTAAGCCAGGGGGCGCCCGGGAGACCCAGTACTTC | CSPKPGGARETQYF
TRBJ2-7 | . | once | TRBV7-2 | TGTGCCAGCAGCCTAGTCTCGGGGCAGGGGCAAACCTACGAGCAGTACTTC | CASSLVSGQGQTYEQYF
TRBJ1-5 | . | few | TRBV6-6 | TGTGCCAGCAGTTACAGGACTTCTTCTGATCAGCCCCAGCATTTT | CASSYRTSSDQPQHF
TRBJ2-7 | . | . | TRBV18 | TGTGCCAGCTCACCAAAGGGTCAGGGTTCCTACGAGCAGTACTTC | CASSPKGQGSYEQYF
TRBJ2-3 | TRBD2 | . | TRBV7-8 | TGTGCCAGCAGCCCGAGCGGGAGCGGGAATACGCAGTATTTT | CASSPSGSGNTQYF
TRBJ2-7 | . | few | TRBV6-2/TRBV6-3 | TGTGCCAGCAGTTACCCTCCGACAGGTATCTACGAGCAGTACTTC | CASSYPPTGIYEQYF
TRBJ1-6 | . | . | TRBV4-2 | TGTGCCAGCAGCCAAGAGGGGACAAGGGGTTCACCCCTCCACTTT | CASSQEGTRGSPLHF
TRBJ2-3 | . | few | TRBV9 | TGTGCCAGCAGCGGGAACCCAAGCACAGATACGCAGTATTTT | CASSGNPSTDTQYF
TRBJ1-1 | . | . | TRBV20-1 | TGCAGTGCTGGAAGGGACGGAAACACTGAAGCTTTCTTT | CSAGRDGNTEAFF
TRBJ1-5 | . | . | TRBV4-3 | TGCGCCAGCAGCCTAGGCCCGCATCAGCCCCAGCATTTT | CASSLGPHQPQHF
TRBJ2-2 | . | . | TRBV12-3/TRBV12-4 | TGTGCCAGCAGTTTCGTGAGCGGGCTAACCGGGGAGCTGTTTTTT | CASSFVSGLTGELFF
TRBJ2-5 | . | once | TRBV20-1 | TGCAGTGCTACCCGGATGGGGAGGACAGAAGAGACCCAGTACTTC | CSATRMGRTEETQYF
TRBJ1-1 | . | once | TRBV7-3 | TGTGCCAGCAGCCCAGGACAGATTAACACTGAAGCTTTCTTT | CASSPGQINTEAFF
TRBJ2-4 | . | . | TRBV5-1 | TGCGCCAGCCGCTTGGCGTGGGAGGATAGCATTCAGTACTTC | CASRLAWEDSIQYF
TRBJ2-1 | . | . | TRBV4-2 | TGTGCCAGCAGCCAATTCGGGCCGAAAAAAATTGAGCAGTTCTTC | CASSQFGPKKIEQFF
TRBJ1-1 | TRBD1 | . | TRBV2 | TGTGCCAGCAGCTGGACAGGTCTCCCCTCTCAGGGGAACACTGAAGCTTTCTTT | CASSWTGLPSQGNTEAFF
TRBJ2-5 | . | . | TRBV7-9 | TGTGCCAGCAGCCTACCTAGGGGGGCGACGGAAGAGACCCAGTACTTC | CASSLPRGATEETQYF
TRBJ1-5 | TRBD1 | . | TRBV12-3/TRBV12-4 | TGTGCCAGCACCATACAGGGGTGGAATCAGCCCCAGCATTTT | CASTIQGWNQPQHF
TRBJ1-1 | . | . | TRBV7-3 | TGTGCCAGCAGTCCAGCAGGGCGAGGAGCTGAAGCTTTCTTT | CASSPAGRGAEAFF
TRBJ2-7 | TRBD1 | few | TRBV12-3/TRBV12-4 | TGTGCCAGCAGGGGACAGGGGCGAGGCGAGCAGTACTTC | CASRGQGRGEQYF
TRBJ1-1 | TRBD1 | few | TRBV20-1 | TGCAGTGCTCCCGGGACAGGGGGTATGAACACTGAAGCTTTCTTT | CSAPGTGGMNTEAFF
TRBJ2-3 | TRBD2 | once | TRBV10-3 | TGTGCCATCAGGAGTCTAGCGGGAGGTAACACAGATACGCAGTATTTT | CAIRSLAGGNTDTQYF
TRBJ1-2 | TRBD1 | . | TRBV7-3 | TGTGCCAGCAGCATGACCGGACAGGGGGCGTCCTATGGCTACACCTTC | CASSMTGQGASYGYTF
TRBJ2-5 | TRBD1 | few | TRBV20-1 | TGCAGTGCTGGGAACAGGGGGCAAGAGACCCAGTACTTC | CSAGNRGQETQYF
TRBJ1-6 | . | . | TRBV7-2 | TGTGCCAGCAGCCTCGGGGGGGAGAATTCACCCCTCCACTTT | CASSLGGENSPLHF
TRBJ2-1 | . | few | TRBV7-6 | TGTGCCAGCAGCTTCTATTCTCCTAGCTCCTACAATGAGCAGTTCTTC | CASSFYSPSSYNEQFF
TRBJ2-7 | . | many | TRBV7-2 | TGTGCCAGCAGCTTAGTCCCTGACACTACCTACGAGCAGTACTTC | CASSLVPDTTYEQYF
TRBJ2-1 | . | . | TRBV29-1 | TGCAGCGTTGAGACAGACCATACCTCCTACAATGAGCAGTTCTTC | CSVETDHTSYNEQFF
TRBJ2-1 | . | . | TRBV20-1 | TGCAGTGCTAGTGAGTACAATGAGCAGTTCTTC | CSASEYNEQFF
TRBJ2-5 | TRBD1 | . | TRBV5-5 | TGTGCCAGCAGCAAAGAGGGGGCTAGGGAGCAGTACTTC | CASSKEGAREQYF
TRBJ1-4 | . | . | TRBV7-2 | TGTGCCAGCAGCTTAGGGTTTCGGGAGGAAAAACTGTTTTTT | CASSLGFREEKLFF
TRBJ2-2 | . | few | TRBV25-1 | TGTGCCAGTACCTACACCGGGGAGCTGTTTTTT | CASTYTGELFF
TRBJ2-5 | . | many | TRBV10-3 | TGTGCCATCAGTGAGTCGACAGCTCAAGAGACCCAGTACTTC | CAISESTAQETQYF
TRBJ2-4 | . | few | TRBV12-3/TRBV12-4 | TGTGCCAGCAGTTTAGGTGGTTGGGGGGCCAAAAACATTCAGTACTTC | CASSLGGWGAKNIQYF
TRBJ2-5 | TRBD1 | . | TRBV29-1 | TGCAGCGTTACACAGGGGCAAGAGACCCAGTACTTC | CSVTQGQETQYF
TRBJ2-1 | TRBD2 | . | TRBV20-1 | TGCAGTGCCGTCCCCGGGACTAGCGCTTACAGGGAGCAGTTCTTC | CSAVPGTSAYREQFF
TRBJ1-5 | . | . | TRBV6-6 | TGTGCCAGCAGTTACTATGGGCAGAATCAGCCCCAGCATTTT | CASSYYGQNQPQHF
TRBJ2-3 | . | once | TRBV18 | TGTGCCAGCTCACCACCGTTCCTCACAGATACGCAGTATTTT | CASSPPFLTDTQYF
TRBJ2-7 | . | . | TRBV7-2 | TGTGCCAGCACCAACAGGAGGAGCTCCTACGAGCAGTACTTC | CASTNRRSSYEQYF
TRBJ2-7 | . | many | TRBV21-1 | TGTGCCAGCCCTCCAGCGGGGACACCCTCCTACGAGCAGTACTTC | CASPPAGTPSYEQYF